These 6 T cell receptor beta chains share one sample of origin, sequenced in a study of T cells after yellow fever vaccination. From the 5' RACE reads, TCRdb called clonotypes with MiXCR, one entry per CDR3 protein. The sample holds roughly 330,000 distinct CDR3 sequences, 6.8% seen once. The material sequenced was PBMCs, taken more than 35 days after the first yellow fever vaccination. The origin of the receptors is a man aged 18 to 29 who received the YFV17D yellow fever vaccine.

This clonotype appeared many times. The CDR3 here is CASSGARGGTNTEAFF. As DNA, the CDR3 is TGTGCCAGCAGTGGGGCCCGGGGGGGAACGAACACTGAAGCTTTCTTT. This rearrangement joins TRBV7-2 to TRBJ1-1, with D possibly being TRBD1 (5 bases). The CDR3 runs 16 residues. Germline values: CDR1 SGHTA, CDR2 FQGNSA. Deletions cut 6 bases from V and 1 base from J, with 18 bases between. Using reference TRBV7-2 and TRBJ1-1 for the parts outside the CDR3, the full variable domain is GAGVSQSPSNKVTEKGKDVELRCDPISGHTALYWYRQSLGQGLEFLIYFQGNSAPDKSGLPSDRFSAERTGGSVSTLTIQRTQQEDSAVYLCASSGARGGTNTEAFFGQGTRLTVV.

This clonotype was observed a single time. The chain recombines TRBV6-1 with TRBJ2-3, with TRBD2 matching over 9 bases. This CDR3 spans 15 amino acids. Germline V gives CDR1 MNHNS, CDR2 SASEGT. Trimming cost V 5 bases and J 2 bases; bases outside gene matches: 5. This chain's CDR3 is CASSRAGGSTDTQYF. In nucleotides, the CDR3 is TGTGCCAGCAGTCGAGCGGGGGGCTCCACAGATACGCAGTATTTT.

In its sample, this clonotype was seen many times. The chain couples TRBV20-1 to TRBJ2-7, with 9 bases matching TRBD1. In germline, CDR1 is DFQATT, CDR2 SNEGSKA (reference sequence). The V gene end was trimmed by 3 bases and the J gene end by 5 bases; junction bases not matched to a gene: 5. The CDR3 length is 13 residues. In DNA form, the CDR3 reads TGCAGTGCTAGGGGACAGGGAGGAGACGAGCAGTACTTC. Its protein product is CSARGQGGDEQYF.

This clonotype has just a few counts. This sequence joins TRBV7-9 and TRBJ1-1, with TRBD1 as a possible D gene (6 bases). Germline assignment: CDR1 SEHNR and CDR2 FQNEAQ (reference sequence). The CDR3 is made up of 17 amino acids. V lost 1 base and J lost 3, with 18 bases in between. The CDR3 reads CASSLDLGGPADTEAFF. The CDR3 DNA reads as TGTGCCAGCAGCTTAGACCTTGGGGGCCCCGCGGACACTGAAGCTTTCTTT.

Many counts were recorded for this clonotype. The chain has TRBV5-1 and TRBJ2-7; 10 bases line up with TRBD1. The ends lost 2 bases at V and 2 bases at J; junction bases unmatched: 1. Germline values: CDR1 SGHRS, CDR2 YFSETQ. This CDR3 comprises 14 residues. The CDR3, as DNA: TGCGCCAGCAGCTTAGGGACAGGGGCCTACGAGCAGTACTTC. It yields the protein CASSLGTGAYEQYF. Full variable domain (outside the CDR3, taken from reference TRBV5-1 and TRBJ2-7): KAGVTQTPRYLIKTRGQQVTLSCSPISGHRSVSWYQQTPGQGLQFLFEYFSETQRNKGNFPGRFSGRQFSNSRSEMNVSTLELGDSALYLCASSLGTGAYEQYFGPGTRLTVT.

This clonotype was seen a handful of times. The CDR3 here is CATSRDHSGTEAFF. The CDR3 DNA reads as TGTGCCACCAGCAGAGATCACTCGGGCACTGAAGCTTTCTTT. J is TRBJ1-1 and V is TRBV15; D is undetermined. V dropped 0 bases and J dropped 4 bases, with 9 bases sitting between them. The CDR3 runs to 14 residues. Germline CDR1 and CDR2: LNHNV and YYDKDF (reference sequence).